This T cell receptor (beta chain) was obtained from a study of cytomegalovirus exposure and HLA in healthy donors. The sample holds a few counts of this clone. Antigen specificity is unknown. Likely unrecorded immune exposures existed in these nominally healthy donors. It was with 60 Vbeta and 13 Jbeta primers that the PCR ran. Assay: immunoSEQ multiplex PCR; the TCRdb copy retains only in-frame clones and omits some. This sample carries around 170,000 clones, around three quarters of them seen once, and the ten largest clones take roughly 1.6%. Study-wide points: The authors later found HLA-associated TCR beta chains more clonally expanded than equally common others. It was approximately 170 TCR beta chains that were listed as cytomegalovirus-associated. When the data were analyzed later, several of the most significant clusters appeared to be linked to common viral pathogens.

The germline V gene encodes CDR1 SEHNR and CDR2 FQNEAQ (reference sequence). This CDR3 contains 15 residues. V was cut by 5 bases and J by 8 bases, with 19 bases left in between. This clonotype originated in a man aged 40-49 years in good health and CMV-seronegative. The genes are TRBV7-9 and TRBJ2-1, with D perhaps matching TRBD2 (7 bases). The material sequenced was PBMCs. The CDR3 DNA follows: TGTGCCAGCAGCACATTAGGGGGGGCCAAGGATGAGCAGTTCTTC. Translation: CASSTLGGAKDEQFF. Based on the CDR3 plus reference TRBV7-9 and TRBJ2-1, the full variable domain is DTGVSQNPRHKITKRGQNVTFRCDPISEHNRLYWYRQTLGQGPEFLTYFQNEAQLEKSRLLSDRFSAERPKGSFSTLEIQRTEQGDSAMYLCASSTLGGAKDEQFFGPGTRLTVL.